This T cell receptor beta chain comes out of a study of beta chain features in type 1 diabetes. CDR3 size: 15 residues. Trimming at V came to 0 bases and at J to 1 base, leaving 0 bases not matched to a gene. Germline V CDR1 and CDR2: SGHNT, YYREEE (reference sequence). Of note for this clone: Its antigen is as yet unknown.

Every isolated RNA sample was fully reverse transcribed, so sequencing captured expressed TCRB transcripts. Assay: immunoSEQ multiplex PCR; the TCRdb copy retains only in-frame clones and omits some. The sample gives over 200,000 clones, 11% of which show up once; 0.017% is in the top ten. Study outcomes and limitations: Type 1 diabetes patients had moderately but significantly shorter TCRB CDR3s in all four CD4+ subsets.

The receptor was isolated from a man aged 30 to 39 with type 1 diabetes. This sequence joins TRBV5-4 and TRBJ2-3; TRBD2 aligns across 9 bases. Sequenced input: naive CD4+ T cells from blood. In DNA form, the CDR3 reads TGTGCCAGCAGCTTGGCTAGCGGGGGCACAGATACGCAGTATTTT. This gives the protein CASSLASGGTDTQYF.